This entry concerns a single TCR beta chain. Its antigen is still unknown. This record belongs to a study of cytomegalovirus exposure and HLA in healthy donors. Overall study results and limits: TCR beta V- and J-gene trimming, according to a later analysis, was linked to a missense DCLRE1C variant. Across donors, presence/absence analyses took sequencing depth to be roughly uniform.

Primers: 60 Vbeta forward and 13 Jbeta reverse. Generated by immunoSEQ multiplex PCR, the TCRdb table keeps only in-frame clones and is missing some. There are about 170,000 clones in the sample, with around 1.4% held by the top ten. This CDR3 is built from 17 residues. J lost 7 bases, V lost 3 bases, and 14 bases had no gene match. Germline CDR1 is MNHEY and CDR2 is SMNVEV (reference sequence). The gene calls are TRBV27 and TRBJ2-7; 11 bases are shared with TRBD2. This receptor was taken from a woman in her sixties in good health and CMV-seronegative. Sequenced material: PBMCs. In DNA, the CDR3 is TGTGCCAGCAGTTTGAGTAGGATAGCGGGAGGGCGAGGAGAGCAGTACTTC. Amino acids: CASSLSRIAGGRGEQYF.